This T cell receptor (beta chain) was found in a study of T cells in Graves' hyperthyroidism and ophthalmopathy. Study outcomes and limitations: The blood repertoire included most of the expanded thyroid clonotypes above 0.001. The model predicted ophthalmopathy a median roughly six months before onset.

In the case of this clonotype: Its target is not known.

There were TCR beta CDR3 regions amplified from RNA transcripts. A first-round RT-PCR of the TCR CDR3 used the HTBI primer set. TCRdb reanalysed the multiplex PCR reads using MiXCR and keeps one entry per CDR3 protein. The sample shows approximately 430,000 distinct CDR3 sequences, 14% to 15% of them seen only once. V shed 4 bases and J shed 7 bases, with 7 bases lying between them. The germline gives CDR1 SQVTM, CDR2 ANQGSEA. The CDR3 contains 10 residues. The gene calls are TRBV29-1 and TRBJ1-2; D call uncertain. Source material: blood. The sequence came from a man between 18 and 29 years old with Graves' ophthalmopathy. CDR3 region: CSVAWGGYTF. The CDR3 DNA is TGCAGCGTTGCTTGGGGTGGCTACACCTTC.